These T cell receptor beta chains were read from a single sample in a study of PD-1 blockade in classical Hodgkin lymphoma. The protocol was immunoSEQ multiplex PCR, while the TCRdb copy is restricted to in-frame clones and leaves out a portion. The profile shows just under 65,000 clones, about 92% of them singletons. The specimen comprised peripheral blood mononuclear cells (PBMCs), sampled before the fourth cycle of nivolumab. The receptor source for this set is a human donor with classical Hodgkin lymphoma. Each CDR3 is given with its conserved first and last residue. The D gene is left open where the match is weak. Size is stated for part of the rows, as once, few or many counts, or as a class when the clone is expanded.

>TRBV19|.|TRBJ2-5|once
TGTGCCAGTAGCCCGACGGGAGTATGGCAAGAGACCCAGTACTTC
CASSPTGVWQETQYF
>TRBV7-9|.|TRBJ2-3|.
TGTGCCAGCAGCCCGACAGGAATGGGCACAGATACGCAGTATTTT
CASSPTGMGTDTQYF
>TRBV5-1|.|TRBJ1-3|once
TGCGCCAGCAGCTTGGAGCCCTCTGGAAACACCATATATTTT
CASSLEPSGNTIYF
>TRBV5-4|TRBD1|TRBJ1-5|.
TGTGCCAGCAGTTTCATGCCGGGACAGGTGTCGACGCCTCATCAGCCCCAGCATTTT
CASSFMPGQVSTPHQPQHF
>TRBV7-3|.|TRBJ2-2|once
TGTGCCAGCAGCCGCGAGGGTAACACCGGGGAGCTGTTTTTT
CASSREGNTGELFF
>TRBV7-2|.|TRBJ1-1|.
TGTGCCAGCAGCTTAGCGCTTGTCGGGTCCCGAAATGGAGCTTTCTTT
CASSLALVGSRNGAFF
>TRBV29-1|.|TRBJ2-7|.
TGCAGCGTCAACAGGGTTAGGTTCTTC
CSVNRVRFF
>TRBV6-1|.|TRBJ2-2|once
TGTGCCAGCGAAGCTGGGGAGCTGTTTTTT
CASEAGELFF
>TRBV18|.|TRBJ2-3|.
TGTGCCAGCTCACTCCTTAAAGGGGGTCAGGATACGCAGTATTTT
CASSLLKGGQDTQYF
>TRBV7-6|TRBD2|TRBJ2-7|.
TGTGCCAGCAGCCCTAGCGGGAGCGATACCTACGAGCAGTACTTC
CASSPSGSDTYEQYF
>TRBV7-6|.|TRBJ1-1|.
TGTGCCAGCAGCCTCGATAAATTGAACACTGAAGCTTTCTTT
CASSLDKLNTEAFF
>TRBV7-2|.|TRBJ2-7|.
TGTGCCAGCAGCTTCTCTAGATCGTACGAGCAGTACTTC
CASSFSRSYEQYF
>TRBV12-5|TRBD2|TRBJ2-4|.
TGTGCTAGTGGTTTCCGGAAATTAACCACGACTAGCGGGGGGACGGGGGCCAAAAACATTCAGTACTTC
CASGFRKLTTTSGGTGAKNIQYF
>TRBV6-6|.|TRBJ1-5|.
TGTGCCAGCGGGAGACACCTGTATCAGCCCCAGCATTTT
CASGRHLYQPQHF
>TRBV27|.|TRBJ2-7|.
TGTGCCAGCGCCCCAGGGGGGGGGTCCTACGAGCAGTACTTC
CASAPGGGSYEQYF
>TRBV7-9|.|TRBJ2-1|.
TGTGCCAGCAGCTTAGTAATAGCCCTCTACAATGAGCAGTTCTTC
CASSLVIALYNEQFF
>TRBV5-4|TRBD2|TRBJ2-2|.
TGTGCCAGCAGCTTTGCGGGAGTCACCGGGGAGCTGTTTTTT
CASSFAGVTGELFF
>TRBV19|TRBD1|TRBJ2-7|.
TGTGCCAGTAGTCCCGGGGACAGGAAGGGCGAGCAGTACTTC
CASSPGDRKGEQYF
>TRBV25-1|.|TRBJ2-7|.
TGTGCCAGCAGTGAAAAGGGCGGAGCCTACGAGCAGTACTTC
CASSEKGGAYEQYF
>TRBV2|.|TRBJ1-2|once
TGTGCCAGCAGTGAAGTGGTCGGACCGAACTATGGCTACACCTTC
CASSEVVGPNYGYTF
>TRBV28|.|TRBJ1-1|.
TGTGCCAGCAGTTTAATGGTTTTGAACACTGAAGCTTTCTTT
CASSLMVLNTEAFF
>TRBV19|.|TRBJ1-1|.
TGTGCCAGTAGCCAGGGCGGTGAAGCTTTCTTT
CASSQGGEAFF
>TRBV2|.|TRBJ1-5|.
TGTGCCAGCAGCTGGGCACGCAATAATCAGCCCCAGCATTTT
CASSWARNNQPQHF
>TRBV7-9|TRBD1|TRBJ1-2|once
TGTGCCAGCAGCCCCTATCGACAGGGGCAGGGTGGCTACACCTTC
CASSPYRQGQGGYTF
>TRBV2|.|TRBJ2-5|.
TGTGCCAGCAGTGATGCCCAGGCGGGGTGGGAGACCCAGTACTTC
CASSDAQAGWETQYF
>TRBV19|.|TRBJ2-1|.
TGTGCCAGTAGTGGCCTCTCCTACAATGAGCAGTTCTTC
CASSGLSYNEQFF
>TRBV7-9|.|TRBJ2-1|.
TGTGCCATCCGCAGGGGCCCCTACTATGACAATGAGCAGTTCTTC
CAIRRGPYYDNEQFF
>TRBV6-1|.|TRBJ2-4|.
TGTGCCAGCAGTCCAACTGACGTAGCCAAAAACATTCAGTACTTC
CASSPTDVAKNIQYF
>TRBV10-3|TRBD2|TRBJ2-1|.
TGTGCCATCAGTGAATCCGGGACTAGCGGGCTTAGCTCCTACAATGAGCAGTTCTTC
CAISESGTSGLSSYNEQFF
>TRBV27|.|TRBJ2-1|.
TGTGCCAGCAGTTTATCTGACTACTACAATGAGCAGTTCTTC
CASSLSDYYNEQFF
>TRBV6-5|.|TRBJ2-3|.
TGTGCCAGCAGTTACGGGGGACACCCCACAGATACGCAGTATTTT
CASSYGGHPTDTQYF
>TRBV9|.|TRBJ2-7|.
TGTGCCAGCAGCGGACACCGGGACCCCTACGAGCAGTACTTC
CASSGHRDPYEQYF
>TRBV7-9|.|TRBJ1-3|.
TGTGCCAGCAGCTTAGCAGGGTGGAGAAACACCATATATTTT
CASSLAGWRNTIYF
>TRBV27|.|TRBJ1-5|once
TGTGCCAGCAGTCCCGGGACTGTGGGCAATCAGCCCCAGCATTTT
CASSPGTVGNQPQHF
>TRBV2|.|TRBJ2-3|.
TGTGCCAGCAGATGGTCAGGGAGTACAGATACGCAGTATTTT
CASRWSGSTDTQYF
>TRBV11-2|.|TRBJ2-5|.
TGTGCCAGCAGCTTAGATGCGGGATACAAACAAGAGACCCAGTACTTC
CASSLDAGYKQETQYF
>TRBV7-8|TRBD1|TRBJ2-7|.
TGTGCCAGCAGCTTAGGGACAGGGTGGTCCTACGAGCAGTACTTC
CASSLGTGWSYEQYF
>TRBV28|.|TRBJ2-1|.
TGTGCCAGCAGTAGAAGCTACAATGAGCAGTTCTTC
CASSRSYNEQFF
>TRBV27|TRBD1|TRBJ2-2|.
TGTGCCAGCAGTTTGGGACAGCCCAGACGCATGGGCGGGGAGCTGTTTTTT
CASSLGQPRRMGGELFF
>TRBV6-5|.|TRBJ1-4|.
TGTGCCAGCAGTTACTCTGGGTTGAAGGAAAAACTGTTTTTT
CASSYSGLKEKLFF
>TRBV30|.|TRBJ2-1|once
TGTGCCTGGACCCCGGGGCTCAATGAGCAGTTCTTC
CAWTPGLNEQFF
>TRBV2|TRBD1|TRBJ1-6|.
TGTGCCAGCAGTGTGGGACAGGGCAATTCACCCCTCCACTTT
CASSVGQGNSPLHF
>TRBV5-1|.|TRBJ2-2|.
TGCGCCAGCACAGTCGGGCGTACGGACACCGGGGAGCTGTTTTTT
CASTVGRTDTGELFF
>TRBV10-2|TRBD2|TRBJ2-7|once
TGCGCCAGCCTTGGACTAGCGGTCCCCTACGAGCAGTACTTC
CASLGLAVPYEQYF
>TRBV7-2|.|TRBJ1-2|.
TGTGCCAGCAGCTTATTCTTCCGACAGGCTCAGTATGGCTACACCTTC
CASSLFFRQAQYGYTF